This entry is about one T cell receptor beta chain. These data originate in a study of CD8+ T cells in alopecia areata. Germline V gene data show CDR1 as MNHEY and CDR2 as SMNVEV (reference sequence). Trimming removed 5 bases from V and 2 bases from J; junction bases left unmatched: 7. The CDR3 has 15 residues. Treatment described: oral pan-JAK inhibitor, 5-10 mg twice daily. Isolated RNA was reverse transcribed into cDNA used as the sequencing template. The protocol was immunoSEQ multiplex PCR, while the TCRdb copy is restricted to in-frame clones and leaves out a portion. The sample carries 250,000 to 350,000 clones, 45% to 70% recorded once.

The TCR originated in a human donor with alopecia areata. The source was CD4+ T cells sorted from blood, collected around week 54, from a patient treated with tofacitinib. The chain carries TRBV27 and TRBJ2-5, with 8 bases fitting TRBD1. The CDR3 here is CASSPLGTGQETQYF. The DNA of the CDR3 is TGTGCCAGCAGTCCTCTCGGGACAGGTCAAGAGACCCAGTACTTC.